This T cell receptor (beta chain) was found in a study of long-term antiretroviral therapy in people with HIV. Study-level background: Of all samples, the earliest predate the 2015 immediate-ART recommendation by about a decade. Regarding the study as a whole: Clones showing expansion before ART dominated the repertoire at all time points.

As for this clone: Its specificity is not known.

Sampling of each donor yielded at least one pre-ART PBMC sample and at least two post-ART PBMC samples. All participants with HIV were treated in the United States. With survey level as its setting, the immunoSEQ assay was v3.0. Sequencing was performed with immunoSEQ multiplex PCR; in TCRdb, only in-frame clones are kept and a portion is missing. The sample shows some 31,000 clones, 95% of them seen only once. The CDR3 is made up of 13 amino acids. V dropped 5 bases and J dropped 5 bases, with 10 bases sitting between them. Germline assignment: CDR1 SGHNT and CDR2 YENEEA. The specimen was unsorted PBMCs, collected 5.3 years after starting antiretroviral therapy. The origin of this receptor is a man between 25 and 39 years old with HIV. The rearrangement links TRBV11-3 to TRBJ2-1; D not certain. CDR3 coding DNA: TGTGCCAGCAGCCCGCGACTGAACAATGAGCAGTTCTTC. Its translation: CASSPRLNNEQFF. Full variable domain (missing parts from reference TRBV11-3 and TRBJ2-1): EAGVVQSPRYKIIEKKQPVAFWCNPISGHNTLYWYLQNLGQGPELLIRYENEEAVDDSQLPKDRFSAERLKGVDSTLKIQPAELGDSAVYLCASSPRLNNEQFFGPGTRLTVL.